The 3 T cell receptor beta chains reported below all come from one sample, sequenced in a study of multiple sclerosis patients with progressive multifocal leukoencephalopathy. Time point here: before natalizumab initiation. Here immunoSEQ multiplex PCR was the method, and the copy in TCRdb shows in-frame clones only, minus some. The sample includes roughly 30,000 clones, around nine tenths of them seen just once. What was sequenced was PBMCs. All receptors come from a human donor with multiple sclerosis.

The chain has TRBV7-2 and TRBJ2-1; a possible D gene is TRBD2 (5 bases). This CDR3 is 13 amino acids long. V lost 6 bases and J lost 9, with 15 bases in between. Germline V gene sequence: CDR1 SGHTA, CDR2 FQGNSA. The CDR3 nucleotides are TGTGCCAGCAGACTACAGCGGATGGGTGAGCAGTTCTTC. Its translation: CASRLQRMGEQFF. Using reference TRBV7-2 and TRBJ2-1 for the parts outside the CDR3, the full variable domain is GAGVSQSPSNKVTEKGKDVELRCDPISGHTALYWYRQSLGQGLEFLIYFQGNSAPDKSGLPSDRFSAERTGGSVSTLTIQRTQQEDSAVYLCASRLQRMGEQFFGPGTRLTVL.

The chain has TRBV20-1 and TRBJ1-1; no clear D gene. The germline CDR1 and CDR2 sequences are DFQATT and SNEGSKA (reference sequence). V lost 5 bases to trimming and J lost 9 bases, with 13 bases between them. The length of the CDR3 is 11 residues. CDR3 amino acids: CSAHTYNQAFF. CDR3 sequence (DNA): TGCAGTGCTCACACATACAACCAAGCTTTCTTT.

This clone was detected a few times. This chain uses TRBV19 with TRBJ1-5; 7 bases are shared with TRBD1. In germline, CDR1 is LNHDA, CDR2 SQIVND (reference sequence). The CDR3 runs 14 residues. V was clipped by 5 bases and J by 7 bases; unmatched bases: 8. The CDR3 DNA reads as TGTGCCAGTAGTGTGACAGGGTCGGGACAGCCCCAGCATTTT. Amino acids: CASSVTGSGQPQHF.